A single sample gave rise to the 26 T cell receptor beta chains below, sequenced in a study of identical twins. TCRdb itself ran the 5' RACE reads through MiXCR, one entry per CDR3 protein. The profile shows 500,000 or so distinct CDR3 sequences, 22% of them singletons. The sample was also linked to a second study, of T cells expressing NK-cell markers.

Material: CD4+ T cells sorted from blood. The source is a woman aged 18-35 years in good health.

This clonotype was picked up a small number of times. This rearrangement joins TRBV20-1 to TRBJ2-3, with D unclear. The CDR3 covers 12 residues. Germline CDR1 reads DFQATT; CDR2 reads SNEGSKA (reference sequence). V dropped 5 bases and J dropped 3 bases, with 9 bases sitting between them. The DNA of the CDR3 is TGCAGTGCTCCCTTCGGGACAGATACGCAGTATTTT. Its translation: CSAPFGTDTQYF.

The chain carries TRBV6-6 and TRBJ2-5, with D maybe TRBD1 (5 bases). The germline gives CDR1 MNHNY, CDR2 SVGAGI (reference sequence). The CDR3 length is 11 residues. V shed 4 bases and J shed 12 bases, with 12 bases lying between them. The CDR3 reads CASSSRELEYF. DNA of the CDR3: TGTGCCAGCAGTTCCAGGGAATTAGAGTACTTC.

This clonotype occurred a few times. The chain recombines TRBV20-1 with TRBJ1-6; 9 bases map to TRBD1. CDR1 is DFQATT, CDR2 SNEGSKA, per germline (reference sequence). With V trimmed by 0 bases and J by 9 bases, 3 bases remained unmatched. CDR3 length equals 14 residues. CDR3 sequence reads: CSAREGQGSSPLHF. The CDR3 DNA sequence: TGCAGTGCTAGAGAAGGACAGGGGTCTTCACCCCTCCACTTT.

V is TRBV19 and J is TRBJ2-3; a possible D gene is TRBD2 (7 bases). This CDR3 contains 14 residues. From germline, CDR1 is LNHDA and CDR2 SQIVND (reference sequence). The V end was cut by 9 bases, the J end by 6 bases, with 19 bases between. CDR3 sequence (DNA): TGTGCCAGCCGTGAAGGGGGGGCTTATGATACGCAGTATTTT. It is translated as CASREGGAYDTQYF. The full variable domain, its missing parts supplied by reference TRBV19 and TRBJ2-3, is DGGITQSPKYLFRKEGQNVTLSCEQNLNHDAMYWYRQDPGQGLRLIYYSQIVNDFQKGDIAEGYSVSREKKESFPLTVTSAQKNPTAFYLCASREGGAYDTQYFGPGTRLTVL.

The CDR3, as DNA: TGTGCCAGCAGCCCTCACAGGGGTTTGGGACAAGAGACCCAGTACTTC. As protein: CASSPHRGLGQETQYF. The V gene is TRBV7-8, the J gene TRBJ2-5, with 7 bases identical to TRBD1. The germline CDR1 and CDR2 sequences are SGHVS and FQNEAQ. The J segment lost 2 bases and the V segment lost 5 bases, leaving 11 bases of the junction unmatched. CDR3 length equals 16 residues.

In its sample, this clonotype was seen a few times. The rearrangement joins TRBV6-1 to TRBJ1-2; TRBD1 matches at 9 bases. Per germline, CDR1 MNHNS and CDR2 SASEGT. The CDR3 totals 13 residues. Trimming cost V 5 bases and J 7 bases; bases outside gene matches: 5. The CDR3, as DNA: TGTGCCAGCAGTCTCGGACAGGGGCCTGGCTACACCTTC. Its translation is CASSLGQGPGYTF.

The chain couples TRBV7-2 to TRBJ2-1; 12 nucleotides agree with TRBD2. The V segment lost 5 bases and the J segment 8 bases; nucleotides outside the gene matches: 7. Germline V CDR1 and CDR2: SGHTA, FQGNSA. The CDR3 runs 15 residues. The CDR3 here is CASSPRTSGADEQFF. The DNA of the CDR3 is TGTGCCAGCAGCCCCAGGACTAGCGGGGCCGATGAGCAGTTCTTC.

The chain has TRBV20-1 and TRBJ1-6; D not resolved. The CDR3 runs 16 residues. The germline gives CDR1 DFQATT, CDR2 SNEGSKA (reference sequence). Trimming cost V 3 bases and J 8 bases, with 20 bases left between them. CDR3 DNA: TGCAGTGCTAGCCGGGCCAACAGCGTTGAGCATTCACCCCTCCACTTT. It translates to CSASRANSVEHSPLHF.

This clonotype was observed a few times. V usage is TRBV4-3 and J usage is TRBJ2-2, with 11 bases that match TRBD2. Per the germline V gene, CDR1 is LGHNA and CDR2 is YSLEER. This CDR3 is 16 amino acids long. The V and J ends lost 4 bases and 7 bases, in that order; junction bases with no gene match: 8. The CDR3 DNA reads as TGCGCCAGCAGCCCGCAACTAGCGGGAGTAGTCGGGGAGCTGTTTTTT. It encodes CASSPQLAGVVGELFF.

The chain employs TRBV3-1 and TRBJ2-7, with D possibly matching TRBD1 (6 bases). The V gene lost 1 base and the J gene lost 6 bases, with 13 bases spanning the gap. CDR3 size: 14 residues. CDR1 and CDR2 from the germline V gene are LGHDT and YNNKEL (reference sequence). In nucleotides, the CDR3 is TGTGCCAGCAGCCAAGGCAACAGGGTTAGCGAGCAGTACTTC. Its protein is CASSQGNRVSEQYF.

Notes on this clonotype: A read error may account for a junction end that differs from germline. This chain connects TRBV6-1 to TRBJ1-1, with 7 bases lining up with TRBD1. Germline V CDR1 and CDR2: MNHNS, SASEGT. The CDR3 totals 14 residues. The CDR3 region is CASSEGGAYTEAFF. CDR3 DNA: TGTGCCAGCAGCGAAGGGGGCGCATACACTGAAGCTTTCTTT.

This clonotype has only a few counts. The J gene is TRBJ2-2, the V gene TRBV6-2 or TRBV6-3, with D tentatively TRBD1 or TRBD2 (5 bases each). This CDR3 is built from 15 residues. With 7 bases removed from V and 0 bases from J, the gap between germline ends came to 12 bases. Germline lookup yields CDR1 MNHEY and CDR2 SVGEGT. The chain's CDR3 is CASTAQGPNTGELFF. The CDR3 DNA reads as TGTGCCAGCACCGCCCAGGGACCGAACACCGGGGAGCTGTTTTTT.

The chain carries TRBV5-1 and TRBJ2-7; D possibly corresponds to TRBD2 (6 bases). CDR3 length: 16 residues. V lost 1 base, J lost 2 bases, and 16 bases lay in between. Per the germline V gene, CDR1 is SGHRS and CDR2 is YFSETQ. CDR3 protein: CASSLSSGDLTYEQYF. DNA for the CDR3: TGCGCCAGCAGCTTGAGTAGCGGAGACCTTACCTACGAGCAGTACTTC.

This clonotype was picked up a small number of times. The V gene is TRBV5-5, the J gene TRBJ2-3, with 13 nucleotides matching TRBD2. The CDR3 runs to 16 residues. Looked up from germline, CDR1 is SGHKS and CDR2 is YYEKEE (reference sequence). V trimming: 7 bases; J trimming: 4 bases; junction bases outside the gene matches: 9. The CDR3 DNA is TGTGCCAGCGCCATCCGGACTAGCGGGAGAGCAGATACGCAGTATTTT. Translating gives CASAIRTSGRADTQYF.

V gene TRBV7-9 combines with J gene TRBJ2-5, with D possibly called TRBD1 or TRBD2 (5 bases each). The V gene's germline CDR1 is SEHNR and CDR2 FQNEAQ (reference sequence). This CDR3 spans 15 amino acids. Trimming took off 3 bases at V and 6 bases at J, with 17 bases between the two ends. The CDR3 spells CASSFPGREGKTQYF. The DNA for the CDR3 is TGTGCCAGCAGCTTCCCGGGCCGAGAGGGGAAGACCCAGTACTTC.

This clonotype has just a few counts. DNA for the CDR3: TGCGCCAGCAGCCAAGCTCTGGGAGTAGGCAATGAGCAGTTCTTC. Encoded protein: CASSQALGVGNEQFF. This chain uses TRBV4-3 with TRBJ2-1; D might be TRBD2 (5 bases). Trimming stripped 1 base from V and 6 bases from J, with 13 bases between. The CDR3 length is 15 residues. The germline V gene has CDR1 LGHNA and CDR2 YSLEER.

This chain joins TRBV11-2 and TRBJ2-7; the D is unclear. The CDR3 runs to 13 residues. Germline CDR1 is SGHAT and CDR2 is FQNNGV. The V end was cut by 7 bases, the J end by 3 bases, with 13 bases between. This chain's CDR3 is CASKDTNRYEQYF. The CDR3 DNA sequence: TGTGCCAGCAAAGACACGAACCGCTACGAGCAGTACTTC.

This sequence joins TRBV9 and TRBJ2-2, with D maybe TRBD2 (5 bases). Germline V gene lookup returns CDR1 SGDLS and CDR2 YYNGEE. This CDR3 has 15 residues. V was pared by 0 bases and J by 4 bases, with 10 bases between. As DNA, the CDR3 is TGTGCCAGCAGCGTAGATGAGCGGTCCACCGGGGAGCTGTTTTTT. Amino acid sequence: CASSVDERSTGELFF.

This clonotype has only a few counts. The chain employs TRBV9 and TRBJ2-7, with TRBD2 matching 8 bases. The CDR3 sequence is 15 residues long. V trimming: 2 bases; J trimming: 2 bases; junction bases outside the gene matches: 6. Germline V CDR1 and CDR2: SGDLS, YYNGEE. This chain's CDR3 is CASSVRSGNPYEQYF. The CDR3, as DNA: TGTGCCAGCAGCGTCCGTAGCGGGAACCCCTACGAGCAGTACTTC.

This chain links TRBV7-2 with TRBJ2-3; D uncertain. Germline loops: CDR1 SGHTA, CDR2 FQGNSA. V lost 5 bases to trimming and J lost 2 bases, with 8 bases between them. The CDR3 runs 13 residues. The CDR3 loop is CASSAQFTDTQYF. The DNA for the CDR3 is TGTGCCAGCAGCGCACAATTCACAGATACGCAGTATTTT.

This clonotype was seen at least ten times. This chain joins TRBV9 and TRBJ2-1; D unclear. The CDR3 runs to 14 residues. Germline V gene sequence: CDR1 SGDLS, CDR2 YYNGEE. The ends were cut back, 1 base at V and 3 bases at J, with 8 bases in the middle. The CDR3 is CASSVFPVYNEQFF. CDR3 in DNA: TGTGCCAGCAGCGTATTCCCCGTCTACAATGAGCAGTTCTTC.

The genes are TRBV5-1 and TRBJ2-7; D ambiguous. This CDR3 has 15 amino acids. The V gene's germline CDR1 is SGHRS and CDR2 YFSETQ. V was pared by 0 bases and J by 6 bases, with 16 bases between. DNA of the CDR3: TGCGCCAGCAGCTTGGGAAACGGCCTCCTAGGCGAGCAGTACTTC. Encoded protein: CASSLGNGLLGEQYF.

In this sample, this clonotype turned up a few times. The chain uses TRBV11-2 and TRBJ2-1; 11 bases map to TRBD2. Trimming took 6 bases from V and 5 from J; bases not matched to a gene: 6. Germline values: CDR1 SGHAT, CDR2 FQNNGV. This CDR3 region has 15 residues. The DNA for the CDR3 is TGTGCCAGCAGACAAACTAGCGGGAGACACAATGAGCAGTTCTTC. Translated: CASRQTSGRHNEQFF.

This clonotype occurred many times. This chain connects TRBV11-3 to TRBJ1-1; 8 bases are a match to TRBD1. Germline V gene lookup returns CDR1 SGHNT and CDR2 YENEEA. The CDR3 covers 14 residues. V gave up 4 bases and J gave up 2 bases; unmatched junction bases: 3. CDR3 nucleotide sequence: TGTGCCAGCAGCTACGGACAGGGCAACACTGAAGCTTTCTTT. Amino acid sequence: CASSYGQGNTEAFF. Full variable domain (remainder filled in from reference TRBV11-3 and TRBJ1-1): EAGVVQSPRYKIIEKKQPVAFWCNPISGHNTLYWYLQNLGQGPELLIRYENEEAVDDSQLPKDRFSAERLKGVDSTLKIQPAELGDSAVYLCASSYGQGNTEAFFGQGTRLTVV.

The table lists this clonotype with many counts. The chain joins TRBV20-1 to TRBJ1-2; TRBD1 agrees at 10 bases. V gave up 5 bases and J gave up 2 bases; unmatched junction bases: 2. The CDR3 contains 13 residues. CDR1 and CDR2 from the germline V gene are DFQATT and SNEGSKA (reference sequence). The chain's CDR3 is CSAPGQGNYGYTF. The CDR3 nucleotides are TGCAGTGCTCCGGGACAGGGGAACTATGGCTACACCTTC.

This clonotype was seen a single time. CDR3 loop: CASRQGKEAFF. The CDR3 bases are TGTGCCAGTCGTCAGGGAAAAGAAGCTTTCTTT. The J gene is TRBJ1-1, the V gene TRBV19, with TRBD1 as a possible D gene (5 bases). The CDR3 consists of 11 residues. V was clipped by 8 bases and J by 8 bases, with 12 bases between them. Per germline, CDR1 LNHDA and CDR2 SQIVND (reference sequence).